This T cell receptor beta chain was sequenced in a study of human versus mouse CDR3 diversity and MHC coevolution. Overall study findings and caveats: Most of the three human donors had the lowest clonal inequality.

Some clones are missing from TCRdb's copy, which holds only in-frame ones; the method was immunoSEQ multiplex PCR. The table shows about 73,000 clones, with about 90% occurring only once. In regard to this clone: Its antigen is unknown.

Material: naive CD4+ T cells from blood. Noted subset: CD45RO-negative CD62L-positive naive CD4 T cells. This TCR derives from a person between 25 and 75 years old in good health.

CDR3 nucleotides: TGCGCCAGCAGCTTGGCGCCAGGGGGGTATGGCTACACCTTC. Amino acid sequence: CASSLAPGGYGYTF. This chain uses TRBV5-1 with TRBJ1-2, with 7 bases fitting TRBD1. CDR3 size: 14 residues. The ends lost 0 bases at V and 5 bases at J; junction bases unmatched: 4. Germline V gene sequence: CDR1 SGHRS, CDR2 YFSETQ.